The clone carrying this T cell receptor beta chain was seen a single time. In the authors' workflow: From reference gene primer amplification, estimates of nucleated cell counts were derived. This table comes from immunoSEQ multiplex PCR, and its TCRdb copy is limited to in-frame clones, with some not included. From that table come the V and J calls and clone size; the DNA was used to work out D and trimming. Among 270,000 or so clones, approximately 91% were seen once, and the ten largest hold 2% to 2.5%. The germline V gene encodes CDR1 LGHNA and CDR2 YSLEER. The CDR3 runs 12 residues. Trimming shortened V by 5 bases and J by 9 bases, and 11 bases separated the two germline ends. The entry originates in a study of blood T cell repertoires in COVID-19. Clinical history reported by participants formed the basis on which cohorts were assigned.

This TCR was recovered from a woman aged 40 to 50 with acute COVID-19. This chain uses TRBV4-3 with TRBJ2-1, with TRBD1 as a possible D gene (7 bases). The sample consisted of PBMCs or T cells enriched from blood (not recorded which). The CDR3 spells CASSKQGGEQFF. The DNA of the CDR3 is TGCGCCAGCAGCAAGCAGGGGGGTGAGCAGTTCTTC.